This TCR beta chain was observed in a study of radiation and T cells in renal cell carcinoma. Overall study findings and caveats: Without pretreatment biopsies, baseline tumor clonotype presence was undetermined.

Produced via immunoSEQ multiplex PCR; TCRdb's table is partial and in-frame only. The table lists roughly 58,000 clones, over 60% of them singletons. As for time point: blood 4 weeks post-SBRT, at nephrectomy. Treatment defined: 15 Gy SBRT to primary tumor, nephrectomy 4 weeks later. Per germline, CDR1 MNHNS and CDR2 SASEGT. This CDR3 contains 13 residues. The V end lost 4 bases, the J end lost 3 bases, and 9 bases lay between the germline ends. In the case of this clone: Its matching antigen is unknown.

The sequence came from a man aged 55 to 69 with renal cell carcinoma. The chain uses TRBV6-1 and TRBJ1-1; D gene ambiguous. Source: blood, taken from a patient whose treatment included radiotherapy and nephrectomy. CDR3 bases: TGTGCCAGCAGTGGACTGAGGGACACTGAAGCTTTCTTT. Translating it yields CASSGLRDTEAFF.